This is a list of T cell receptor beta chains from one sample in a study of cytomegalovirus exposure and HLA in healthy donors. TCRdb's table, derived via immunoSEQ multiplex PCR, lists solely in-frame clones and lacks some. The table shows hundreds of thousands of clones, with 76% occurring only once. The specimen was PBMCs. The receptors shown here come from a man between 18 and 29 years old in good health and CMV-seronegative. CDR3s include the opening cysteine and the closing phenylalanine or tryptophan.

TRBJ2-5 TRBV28 CASSPTGWGTQYF
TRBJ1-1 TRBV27 CASSLYVGTVTEAFF
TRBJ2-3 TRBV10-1 CASSQNRGTDTQYF
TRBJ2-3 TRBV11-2 CASSLGVRTDTQYF
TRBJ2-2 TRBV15 CATSNDIPRGGRVPGELFF
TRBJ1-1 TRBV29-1 CSVSGFVGTEAFF
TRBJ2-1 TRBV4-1 CASSQDAYRGTYNEQFF
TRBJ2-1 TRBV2 CASSEYRESYNEQFF
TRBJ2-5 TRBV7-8 CASSSAAGGETQYF
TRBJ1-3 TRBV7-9 CASRGAEGNTIYF
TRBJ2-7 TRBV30 CAWTYGLTYEQYF
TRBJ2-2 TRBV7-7 CASSLGRGTGELFF
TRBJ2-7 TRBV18 CASSPPSGGYEQYF
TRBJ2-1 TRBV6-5 CASSYRQGGYNEQFF
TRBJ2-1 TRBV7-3 CASSDSAGGRFNEQFF
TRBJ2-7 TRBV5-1 CASSLSDPLYEQYF
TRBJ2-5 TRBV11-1 CASSSHSGTSGSEGETQYF
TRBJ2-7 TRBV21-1 CASSKTYGQGIEQYF
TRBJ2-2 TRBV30 CAWSPAGLNTGELFF
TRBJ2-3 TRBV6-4 CASSDSLAGSTDTQYF
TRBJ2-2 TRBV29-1 CSVRTVNTGELFF
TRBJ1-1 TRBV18 CASSPPGVRDTEAFF
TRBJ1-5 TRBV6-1 CASSDLTGQPQHF
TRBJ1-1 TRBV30 CAWSVGGNTEAFF
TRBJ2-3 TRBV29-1 CSAWTSGSTDTQYF
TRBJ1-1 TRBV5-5 CASSSGQRNEAFF
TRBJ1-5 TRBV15 CATSSGQGRAGDSNQPQHF